The TCR beta chain under discussion was sequenced for a study of Graves' ophthalmopathy and Graves' hyperthyroidism. Amplification of TCR beta CDR3 regions used RNA transcripts. RT-PCR in the first round used HTBI primers; a second-round multiplex PCR followed. TCRdb itself ran the multiplex PCR reads through MiXCR, one entry per CDR3 protein. The sample shows tens of thousands of distinct CDR3 sequences, 40% to 65% of them seen only once. Orbital computed tomography, thyroid ultrasound, TRAb, serum thyroxine and clinical symptoms formed the basis of diagnosis. This clonotype was observed at least ten times. Its antigen is not identified. Whole-study findings and limits: The authors also found most expanded thyroid clonotypes above 0.001 frequency in blood. In separating ophthalmopathy from stable hyperthyroidism, a 13-signature model achieved nearly 90% sensitivity and 65% to 84% specificity.

This receptor was taken from an adult man with Graves' ophthalmopathy. Sample: peripheral blood.

CDR3 in DNA: TGTGCCAGCAGCTTTGGCTACGGGGAACCTAGCAATCAGCCCCAGCATTTT. Its translation is CASSFGYGEPSNQPQHF. The J gene is TRBJ1-5, the V gene TRBV7-9; D is uncertain. Germline CDR1 and CDR2: SEHNR and FQNEAQ (reference sequence). V was cut by 3 bases and J by 0 bases, with 15 bases left in between. The CDR3 totals 17 residues.